This T cell receptor beta chain was captured by sequencing in a study of tumor-infiltrating lymphocytes in primary liver carcinoma (TCRdb year 2017). Describing the broader study: Surgical resection was performed in China between November 2015 and early 2016 on 5 or 6 patients with histopathologically diagnosed primary liver carcinoma. TCRbeta repertoire sequencing, expression microarrays and whole-exome sequencing were combined in the study across five regions of each liver tumor, with adjacent normal tissue and blood also included. A total of some 35 specimens from 5 patients underwent TCRbeta repertoire sequencing, comprising 25 or so tumor regions, 5 adjacent noncancerous liver tissues and 5 peripheral blood samples. Samples yielded roughly 3.5 to 7.13 million productive TCRbeta reads; read depth did not differ significantly between tissue types. The five patients had tumors staged T1-T3 N0M0, with maximum diameters ranging from roughly 4 to 10 cm. High reproducibility was observed for the technical replicate repertoires, with mean shared-clone rates approximately 0.92 and correlation coefficients above 0.98. Of the five patients, three men and two women aged 30 to 69 years, four had hepatocellular carcinoma and one had combined HCC and intrahepatic cholangiocarcinoma. Summary of the overall study and its limitations: Pairs of tumor regions showed greater repertoire overlap (mean 36%) than tumor-adjacent pairs (roughly 17%) or tumor-blood pairs (approximately 15%), which is consistent with antigen-driven expansion. Only the TCR beta chain was sequenced, which likely underestimates true repertoire diversity because unpaired alpha chains were not captured. Bulk unsorted samples precluded comparing CD4+ and CD8+ T cell repertoires. With just four to six patients in the study, the authors point out that the findings should be validated in a larger study. The top 250 clones accounted for a significantly greater share of the repertoire in tumors than in blood (p = 0.039).

The germline V gene gives CDR1 as SGHAT and CDR2 as FQNNGV. Taken from cysteine to phenylalanine, the CDR3 has 15 residues. Only the CDR3 part of the read is kept: 45 bases, read in frame from the first base. Starting from approximately 500 ng total RNA, TCRbeta-specific cDNA was produced by reverse transcription with a constant-region primer and ProtoScript II reverse transcriptase. TCRbeta libraries were built with three nested multiplex PCR rounds, a slightly modified ARM-PCR procedure. Each of the first two PCR rounds ran for approximately 11 cycles and used multiplex TRBV1-TRBV30 forward primers together with a Cbeta reverse primer. Sample barcodes and Illumina adapters were attached in a final 25-cycle PCR using Deep VentR polymerase. Amplicons of 200-500 bp were gel-purified with a QIAquick gel extraction kit before sequencing. An Illumina HiSeq 2500 was used to sequence the TCRbeta amplicons, generating 250-bp paired-end reads. The study's own analysis went as follows. Trimmomatic v0.33 was used to quality-trim the reads, and FLASH v1.2.11 was used to merge paired reads so that full CDR3 sequences could be recovered. V, D and J germline segments were assigned to the rearranged TCRbeta sequences using MiGEC v1.2.1b. Clonotype statistics and Shannon-Wiener diversity indices were calculated with VDJtools v1.0.0. Except for diversity analysis, only each sample's 250 most abundant clonotypes were used in subsequent analyses to reduce sampling bias. TCRdb ran its own pipeline on the public reads, namely fastp trimming at Q25 and MiXCR clone calling, and kept in-frame beta chains. Every CDR3 protein is listed once, alongside the most common genes and DNA of its rows. In this record, the V and J calls reflect TCRdb's handling and not the investigators' own analysis. The sample profile shows 310,000 or so distinct CDR3 sequences; less than 65% of them were found once. The top ten clones comprise about 6% of the sample.

Concerning this clonotype: Its binding antigen is unknown. The junction shows a germline mismatch at one end, possibly a read error.

Blood RNA was extracted from unsorted whole blood using TRIzol reagent, and germline DNA was obtained with the DNeasy Blood & Tissue kit. At the time of sampling, the patients were treatment-naive and had chronic HBV infection. Before surgery, about 4 milliliters of peripheral blood were drawn into K2EDTA tubes. The rearranged chain carries TRBV11-2 and TRBJ2-7; TRBD2 aligns with 10 central bases. Sequences were obtained from peripheral blood. The source is a middle-aged man with primary liver carcinoma and hepatitis B virus infection. The DNA is TGTGTCAGCAGCCTCAGCGGGAGGGCCTTATACGAGCATTACTTC. This sequence encodes CVSSLSGRALYEHYF.